The T cell receptor beta chain described here comes from a study of blood T cells in healthy people across ages. General study points: Estimates of total diversity, which came from one million sequenced T cells, were considered to be underestimates.

Germline lookup yields CDR1 MNHNS and CDR2 SASEGT. The CDR3 totals 13 residues. To note about this clonotype: Its antigen is as yet unknown.

Donors were systemically healthy Caucasian individuals from Russia aged 6 to 90 years. PBMCs numbering at least 6 million were isolated per sample. Then a second PCR, running roughly 7 to 11 cycles, was carried out with a sample-barcoded 5' primer and a J-beta primer mix. TCRdb re-called the 5' RACE reads through MiXCR, storing one row per CDR3 protein. The profile covers approximately 690,000 distinct CDR3 sequences, with 35% to 50% appearing a single time and around 32% taken by the ten largest. Sequences were obtained from blood. The TCR originated in an older man in good health. The chain uses TRBV6-1 and TRBJ2-7; D call uncertain. The J call may be mistaken, given a closer DNA end match to TRBJ2-5. The CDR3 loop reads CASREFSEETQYF. For the CDR3, the DNA is TGTGCCAGCAGAGAGTTCAGCGAAGAGACCCAGTACTTC.